This entry concerns a single TCR beta chain. This record belongs to a study of control samples from healthy donors and cancer patients. Trimming left V 1 base short and J 9 bases short, with 9 bases between. The CDR3 totals 11 residues. Germline CDR1 DFQATT, CDR2 SNEGSKA (reference sequence). Assay used: immunoSEQ multiplex PCR; TCRdb lists only in-frame clones, some missing. The sample has about 140,000 clones, about 91% seen once. The source material was blood. The clonotype was recovered from a man between 18 and 35 years old in good health. The V and J genes are TRBV20-1 and TRBJ1-2, with D unresolved. The CDR3 spells CSARAVGSYTF. DNA of the CDR3: TGCAGTGCTAGAGCGGTAGGAAGCTACACCTTC.